A single TCR beta chain is shown here with its context. V lost 3 bases, J lost 6 bases, and 21 bases lay in between. CDR3 length: 17 residues. Looked up from germline, CDR1 is MGHRA and CDR2 is YSYEKL. These data originate in a study of T cells in Graves' hyperthyroidism and ophthalmopathy. Study overall: Peripheral blood was obtained at initial diagnosis, preceding any treatment.

Amplified TCR beta CDR3 regions came from RNA transcripts. First-round RT-PCR of the TCR CDR3 relied on the HTBI primer set. TCRdb processed the multiplex PCR reads anew with MiXCR; each CDR3 protein has one entry. The profile shows some 570,000 distinct CDR3 sequences, under 20% of them singletons. The genes are TRBV4-1 and TRBJ2-1; D is perhaps TRBD1 or TRBD2 (5 bases each). The receptor was isolated from a woman between 18 and 29 years old with Graves' ophthalmopathy. Sample: blood. DNA for the CDR3: TGCGCCAGCAGCCAGGAATCCGGGACGGCCAGAACCAATGAGCAGTTCTTC. Its protein product is CASSQESGTARTNEQFF.